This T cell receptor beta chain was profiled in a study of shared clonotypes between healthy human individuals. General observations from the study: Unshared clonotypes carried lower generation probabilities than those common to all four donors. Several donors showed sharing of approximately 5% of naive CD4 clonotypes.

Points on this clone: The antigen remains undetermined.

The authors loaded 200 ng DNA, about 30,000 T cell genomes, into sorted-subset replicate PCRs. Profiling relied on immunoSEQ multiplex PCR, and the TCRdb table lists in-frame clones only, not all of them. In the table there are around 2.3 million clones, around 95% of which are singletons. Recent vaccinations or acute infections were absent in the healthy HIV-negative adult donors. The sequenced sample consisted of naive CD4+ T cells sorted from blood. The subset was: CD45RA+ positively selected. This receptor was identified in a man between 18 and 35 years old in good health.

CDR3 amino acids: CASSGIGARNEKLFF. The CDR3 DNA reads as TGCGCCAGCAGTGGTATAGGGGCCAGGAATGAAAAACTGTTTTTT. This chain connects TRBV10-2 to TRBJ1-4; TRBD1 is a possible D gene (5 bases). Germline CDR1 WSHSY, CDR2 SAAADI. The CDR3 runs to 15 residues. V lost 4 bases to trimming and J lost 5 bases, with 14 bases between them.